The subject of this entry is one T cell receptor (beta chain). Many counts were recorded for this clonotype. The clone's antigen remains unknown. Base qualities were left out, and no much larger clone turns up one base away. V sheds 5 bases and J sheds 4 bases, leaving 17 bases between their ends. The germline V gene (reference sequence) provides CDR1 SEHNR and CDR2 FQNEAQ. Including cysteine and phenylalanine, the CDR3 has 16 amino acids. The sequence is cut down to CDR3 DNA, 48 bases in frame from base 1. The method behind the library was 5' RACE. TCRdb lists the instrument as NextSeq 500. In the TCR library protocol, a unique molecular identifier was attached to each TCR cDNA molecule so that PCR and sequencing errors could be corrected. The paper's processing steps were these. TCR identification, UMI-based error correction and CDR3 extraction were performed with Decombinator tools. TCRs above a frequency of 2 per 1,000, corresponding to the top 1% of the tumor frequency distribution, were defined as expanded. Renyi diversity was computed with the R vegan package after each repertoire had been subsampled 100 times to 5,000 TCRs. To build CDR3 similarity networks, amino acid triplet string-kernel similarity was used, and CDR3s were connected when their pairwise similarity was above 0.82. In TCRdb, the public reads were trimmed at Q25 with fastp and aligned with MiXCR, with productive beta chains retained. CDR3 protein duplicates are merged, each entry listing the most common genes and DNA. In this record, the V and J calls reflect TCRdb's handling and not the investigators' own analysis. The sample table lists 39,000 or so distinct CDR3 sequences, approximately 7.5% of them with a count of one. The ten largest clonotypes hold 28% of the sample.

The data are from a study of spatial heterogeneity in lung cancer (dated by TCRdb to the late 2010s). Concerning the study at large: More beta-chain than alpha-chain transcripts were consistently detected, likely reflecting higher beta-chain transcript abundance. Nonsynonymous mutation counts, determined by whole-exome sequencing of tumor tissue, were related to TCR repertoire features. At surgery, both alpha and beta chains were TCR-sequenced in fewer than 250 tumor regions, approximately 64 matched nontumor lung samples and over 50 PBMC samples. TCR alpha and beta repertoires were quantitatively compared across multiple tumor regions, matched nontumor lung and blood in non-small cell lung cancer. In the raw uncorrected reads, each unique combination of TCR and UMI appeared more than ten times on average. Results and caveats for the whole study, not just this receptor: Ubiquitous expanded tumor TCRs showed up in blood more often at tumor resection than at routine follow-up. Additional single-cell paired TCR alpha and beta sequencing was considered necessary to confirm, at a functional level, the hypothesis that regional TCRs recognize regional mutations.

Explained via the paper, the time point label denotes: sample taken at primary tumor resection. For TCR sequencing, whole RNA was extracted from tumor and nontumor lung tissue, or from cryopreserved PBMC samples, and no cell sorting was done. Samples were obtained from fewer than 80 patients with early-stage, untreated non-small cell lung cancer from the lung TRACERx cohort. Patients were selected for TCR sequencing only if sufficient RNA was available from at least two tumor regions. The sample was PBMCs, taken at surgery. This sequence uses TRBV7-9 and TRBJ1-4, with a weak D call of TRBD1 (5 bases match). The receptor was derived from a male donor with early-stage non-small cell lung cancer. The encoded CDR3 is CASSEDGTGVNEKLFF. The nucleotide sequence is given as TGTGCCAGCAGCGAAGACGGGACGGGTGTTAATGAAAAACTGTTTTTT.